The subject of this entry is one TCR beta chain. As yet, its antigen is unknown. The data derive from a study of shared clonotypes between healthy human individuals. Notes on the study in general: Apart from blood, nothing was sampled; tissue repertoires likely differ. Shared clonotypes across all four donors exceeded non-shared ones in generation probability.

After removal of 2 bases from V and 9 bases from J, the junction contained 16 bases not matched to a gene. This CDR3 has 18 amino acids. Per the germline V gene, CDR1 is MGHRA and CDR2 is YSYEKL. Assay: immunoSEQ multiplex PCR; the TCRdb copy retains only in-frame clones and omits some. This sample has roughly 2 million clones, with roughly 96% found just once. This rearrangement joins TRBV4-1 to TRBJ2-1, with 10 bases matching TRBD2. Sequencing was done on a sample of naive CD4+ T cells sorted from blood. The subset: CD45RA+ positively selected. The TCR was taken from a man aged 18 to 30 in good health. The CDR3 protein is CASSQLLEERGGHGEQFF. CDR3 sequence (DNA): TGCGCCAGCAGCCAACTCCTTGAGGAGCGGGGGGGCCATGGTGAGCAGTTCTTC.